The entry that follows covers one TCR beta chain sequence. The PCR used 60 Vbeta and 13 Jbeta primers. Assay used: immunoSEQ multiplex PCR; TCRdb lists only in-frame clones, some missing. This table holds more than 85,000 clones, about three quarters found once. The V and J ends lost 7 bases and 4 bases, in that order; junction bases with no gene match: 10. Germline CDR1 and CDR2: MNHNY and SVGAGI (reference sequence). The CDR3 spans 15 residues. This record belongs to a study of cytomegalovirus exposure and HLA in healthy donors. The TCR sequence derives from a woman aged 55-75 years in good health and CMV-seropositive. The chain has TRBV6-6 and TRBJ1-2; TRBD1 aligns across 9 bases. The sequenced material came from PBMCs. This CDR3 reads CASITGTGSFYGYTF. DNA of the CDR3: TGTGCCAGCATCACCGGGACAGGGTCCTTCTATGGCTACACCTTC.